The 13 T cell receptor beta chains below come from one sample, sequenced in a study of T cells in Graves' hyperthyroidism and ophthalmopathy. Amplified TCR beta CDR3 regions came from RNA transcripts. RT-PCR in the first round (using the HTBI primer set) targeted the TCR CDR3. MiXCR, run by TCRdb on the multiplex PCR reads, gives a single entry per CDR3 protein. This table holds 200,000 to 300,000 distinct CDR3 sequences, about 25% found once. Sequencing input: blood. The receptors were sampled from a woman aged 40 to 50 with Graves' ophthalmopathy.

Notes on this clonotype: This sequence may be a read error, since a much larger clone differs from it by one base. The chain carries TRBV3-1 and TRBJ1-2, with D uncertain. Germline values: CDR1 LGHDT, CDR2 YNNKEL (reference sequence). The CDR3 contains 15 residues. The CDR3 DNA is TGTGTCAGCAGCCAAGCGCAGACTAAGAGTATTGGCTACACCTTC. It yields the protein CVSSQAQTKSIGYTF.

CDR3 in amino acids: CASSQEYGVYEQYF. CDR3 coding DNA: TGCGCCAGCAGCCAAGAGTACGGGGTCTACGAGCAGTACTTC. J is TRBJ2-7 and V is TRBV4-1, with a weak D call TRBD2 (5 bases). Germline assignment: CDR1 MGHRA and CDR2 YSYEKL. The CDR3 length is 14 residues. V lost 0 bases and J lost 3, with 9 bases in between.

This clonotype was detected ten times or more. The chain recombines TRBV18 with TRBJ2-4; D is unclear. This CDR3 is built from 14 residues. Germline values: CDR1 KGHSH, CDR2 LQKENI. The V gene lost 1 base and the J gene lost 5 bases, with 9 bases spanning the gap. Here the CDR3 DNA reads TGTGCCAGCTCACCACAGGGTTTCCAAAACATTCAGTACTTC. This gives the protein CASSPQGFQNIQYF. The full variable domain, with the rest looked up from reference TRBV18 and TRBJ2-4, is NAGVMQNPRHLVRRRGQEARLRCSPMKGHSHVYWYRQLPEEGLKFMVYLQKENIIDESGMPKERFSAEFPKEGPSILRIQQVVRGDSAAYFCASSPQGFQNIQYFGAGTRLSVL.

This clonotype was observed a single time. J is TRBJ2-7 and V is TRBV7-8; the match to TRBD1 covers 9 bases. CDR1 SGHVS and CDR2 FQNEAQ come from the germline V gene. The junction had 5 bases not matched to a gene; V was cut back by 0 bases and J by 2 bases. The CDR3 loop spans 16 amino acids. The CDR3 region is CASSLAVGQGAYEQYF. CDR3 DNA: TGTGCCAGCAGCTTAGCCGTGGGACAGGGTGCCTACGAGCAGTACTTC.

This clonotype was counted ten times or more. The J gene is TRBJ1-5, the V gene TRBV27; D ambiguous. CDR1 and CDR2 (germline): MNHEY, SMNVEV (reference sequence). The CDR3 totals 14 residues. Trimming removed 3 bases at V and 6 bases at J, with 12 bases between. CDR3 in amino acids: CASSLSPWTQPQHF. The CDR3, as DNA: TGTGCCAGCAGTTTGAGCCCCTGGACTCAGCCCCAGCATTTT.

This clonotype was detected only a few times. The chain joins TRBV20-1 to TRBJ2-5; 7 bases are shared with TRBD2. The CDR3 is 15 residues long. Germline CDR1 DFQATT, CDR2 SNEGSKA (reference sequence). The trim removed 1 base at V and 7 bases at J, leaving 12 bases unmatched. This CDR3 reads CSARGEGGHIGTQYF. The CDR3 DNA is TGCAGTGCTAGAGGGGAGGGAGGGCATATAGGGACCCAGTACTTC.

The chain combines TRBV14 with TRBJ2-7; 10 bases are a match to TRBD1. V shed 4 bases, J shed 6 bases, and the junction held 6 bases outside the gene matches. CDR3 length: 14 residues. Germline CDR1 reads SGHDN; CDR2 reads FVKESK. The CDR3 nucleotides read TGTGCCAGCAGCCTAACCGGGACAGGGGTCGAGCAGTACTTC. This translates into CASSLTGTGVEQYF. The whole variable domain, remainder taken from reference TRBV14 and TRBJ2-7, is EAGVTQFPSHSVIEKGQTVTLRCDPISGHDNLYWYRRVMGKEIKFLLHFVKESKQDESGMPNNRFLAERTGGTYSTLKVQPAELEDSGVYFCASSLTGTGVEQYFGPGTRLTVT.

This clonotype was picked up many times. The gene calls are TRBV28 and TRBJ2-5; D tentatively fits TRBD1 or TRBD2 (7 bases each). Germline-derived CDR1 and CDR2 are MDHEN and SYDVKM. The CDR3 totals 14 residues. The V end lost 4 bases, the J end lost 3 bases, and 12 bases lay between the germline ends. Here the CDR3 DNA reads TGTGCCAGCAGTTCAGGGGGAGGGGAAGAGACCCAGTACTTC. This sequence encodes CASSSGGGEETQYF.

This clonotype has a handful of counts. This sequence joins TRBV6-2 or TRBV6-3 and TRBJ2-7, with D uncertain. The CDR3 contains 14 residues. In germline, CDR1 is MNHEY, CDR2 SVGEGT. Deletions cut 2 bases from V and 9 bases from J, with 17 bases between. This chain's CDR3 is CASSYEVSSTVQYF. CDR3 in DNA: TGTGCCAGCAGTTACGAAGTGTCATCGACCGTGCAGTACTTC.

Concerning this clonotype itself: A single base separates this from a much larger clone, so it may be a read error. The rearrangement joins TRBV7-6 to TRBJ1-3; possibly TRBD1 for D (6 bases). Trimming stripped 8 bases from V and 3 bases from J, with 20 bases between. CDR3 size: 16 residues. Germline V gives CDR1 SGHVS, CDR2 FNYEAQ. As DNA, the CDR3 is TGTGCCAGCGGCGGGGGCAGTGCCCTAGGTGGAAACACCATATATTTT. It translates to CASGGGSALGGNTIYF.

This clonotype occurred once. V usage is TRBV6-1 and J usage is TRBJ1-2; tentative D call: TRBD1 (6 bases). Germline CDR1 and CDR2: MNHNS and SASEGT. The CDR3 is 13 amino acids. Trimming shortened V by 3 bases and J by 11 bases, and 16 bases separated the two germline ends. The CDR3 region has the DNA TGTGCCAGCAGTGATAGGACAGATGAAGCATACACCTTC. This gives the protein CASSDRTDEAYTF.

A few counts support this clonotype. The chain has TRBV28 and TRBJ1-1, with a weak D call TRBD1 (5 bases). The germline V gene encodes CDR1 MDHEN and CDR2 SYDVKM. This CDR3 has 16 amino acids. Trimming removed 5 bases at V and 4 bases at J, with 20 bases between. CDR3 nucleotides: TGTGCCAGCAGTAGGGGACGTTTAGGATCGCTCACTGAAGCTTTCTTT. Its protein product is CASSRGRLGSLTEAFF.

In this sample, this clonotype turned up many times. CDR3: CASSYPGPNTGELFF. CDR3 DNA sequence: TGTGCCAGTAGTTACCCAGGGCCGAACACCGGGGAGCTGTTTTTT. J is TRBJ2-2 and V is TRBV19, with D possibly TRBD1 on 5 matching bases. Trimming stripped 5 bases from V and 0 bases from J, with 10 bases between. CDR1 LNHDA and CDR2 SQIVND come from the germline V gene (reference sequence). The CDR3 is made up of 15 amino acids.